This passage covers 15 T cell receptor beta chains from one sample sequenced in a study of blood T cell repertoires in COVID-19. Assay used: immunoSEQ multiplex PCR; TCRdb lists only in-frame clones, some missing. The sample shows about 100,000 clones, more than 65% of them seen only once. The sequenced sample was peripheral blood. The receptor set was obtained from a woman aged 80 or over with active or convalescent COVID-19.

The V call is TRBV12-3 or TRBV12-4, the J call TRBJ2-1; 12 nucleotides match TRBD2. The CDR3 covers 11 residues. Trimming removed 5 bases from V and 15 bases from J; junction bases left unmatched: 2. This chain's CDR3 is CASSKGLAGFF. The CDR3 DNA reads TGTGCCAGCAGTAAGGGACTAGCGGGGTTCTTC.

The rearrangement joins TRBV12-3 or TRBV12-4 to TRBJ1-1, with TRBD1 identical over 8 bases. J was trimmed by 5 bases and V by 3 bases; bases with no gene match: 2. This CDR3 is 13 amino acids long. CDR3 residues: CASSFQGATEAFF. DNA of the CDR3: TGTGCCAGCAGTTTCCAGGGGGCGACTGAAGCTTTCTTT.

Note on this clone: Its ends do not fully match the called genes, so a read error is possible. The chain uses TRBV5-1 and TRBJ2-6, with D possibly matching TRBD1 (5 bases). The CDR3 is made up of 19 amino acids. CDR1 and CDR2 from the germline V gene are SGHRS and YFSETQ. The CDR3 loop is CASSLFGQQDGSGANVLTF. The CDR3 bases are TGTGCCAGCAGCTTGTTTGGACAACAAGATGGCTCTGGGGCCAACGTCCTGACTTTC.

The table lists this clone with a count of one. The genes are TRBV5-1 and TRBJ2-5; 7 nucleotides line up with TRBD2. Germline trimming cut 3 bases from V and 2 bases from J; bases unmatched to any gene: 1. The CDR3 contains 13 residues. Germline CDR1 is SGHRS and CDR2 is YFSETQ. For the CDR3, the DNA is TGCGCCAGCAGCTCGGGACTACAAGAGACCCAGTACTTC. Its translation: CASSSGLQETQYF. Full variable domain (remainder filled in from reference TRBV5-1 and TRBJ2-5): KAGVTQTPRYLIKTRGQQVTLSCSPISGHRSVSWYQQTPGQGLQFLFEYFSETQRNKGNFPGRFSGRQFSNSRSEMNVSTLELGDSALYLCASSSGLQETQYFGPGTRLLVL.

The V gene is TRBV2, the J gene TRBJ1-1; 8 bases are shared with TRBD1. The CDR3 is made up of 14 amino acids. With V trimmed by 5 bases and J by 1 base, 3 bases remained unmatched. Germline V CDR1 and CDR2: SNHLY, FYNNEI. The CDR3 reads CASSTGQGNTEAFF. The CDR3 bases are TGTGCCAGCAGTACCGGACAGGGGAACACTGAAGCTTTCTTT.

The gene calls are TRBV7-8 and TRBJ2-7; 7 bases map to TRBD2. V gave up 1 base and J gave up 2 bases; unmatched junction bases: 2. Per germline, CDR1 SGHVS and CDR2 FQNEAQ. The CDR3 covers 14 residues. The CDR3 DNA reads TGTGCCAGCAGCTTAGGAGCGGGACCCTACGAGCAGTACTTC. Its translation is CASSLGAGPYEQYF.

J is TRBJ2-1 and V is TRBV9; 8 bases fit TRBD2. The J segment lost 8 bases and the V segment lost 0 bases, leaving 10 bases of the junction unmatched. This CDR3 has 16 residues. Germline assignment: CDR1 SGDLS and CDR2 YYNGEE. CDR3 loop: CASSVAGSGSPDEQFF. The CDR3 DNA follows: TGTGCCAGCAGCGTAGCGGGCAGCGGGAGTCCTGATGAGCAGTTCTTC.

V is TRBV5-4 and J is TRBJ2-5; 13 bases agree with TRBD2. V was pared by 4 bases and J by 5 bases, with 8 bases of the junction left unmatched. The germline V gene encodes CDR1 SGHNT and CDR2 YYREEE (reference sequence). This CDR3 is built from 16 residues. The CDR3: CASSPVATSGRETQYF. The CDR3 bases are TGTGCCAGCAGCCCCGTGGCGACTAGCGGGAGGGAGACCCAGTACTTC.

The V call is TRBV7-2, the J call TRBJ2-7; D uncertain. This CDR3 comprises 14 residues. Per the germline V gene, CDR1 is SGHTA and CDR2 is FQGNSA. V shed 2 bases and J shed 6 bases, with 14 bases lying between them. In DNA, the CDR3 is TGTGCCAGCAGCTTACGCGGCGGATCGGGCGAGCAGTACTTC. Amino acid sequence: CASSLRGGSGEQYF.

With respect to this clone: The junction departs from the called germline gene at one end, perhaps through a read error. V usage is TRBV20-1 and J usage is TRBJ2-1, with D unresolved. In germline, CDR1 is DFQATT, CDR2 SNEGSKA (reference sequence). The CDR3 consists of 11 residues. The CDR3 loop is CSAKQYSEQFF. The CDR3 bases are TGCAGTGCTAAGCAGTACAGTGAGCAGTTCTTC.

The chain recombines TRBV7-2 with TRBJ2-3; no clear D. V dropped 3 bases and J dropped 4 bases, with 8 bases sitting between them. From germline, CDR1 is SGHTA and CDR2 FQGNSA. The CDR3 runs 13 residues. The CDR3 region is CASSFDSSDTQYF. In nucleotides, the CDR3 is TGTGCCAGCAGCTTCGACTCGTCAGATACGCAGTATTTT.

This clone was seen more than once but under ten times. The chain has TRBV18 and TRBJ2-1; TRBD2 aligns across 11 bases. Germline V gene lookup returns CDR1 KGHSH and CDR2 LQKENI. V was clipped by 2 bases and J by 0 bases; unmatched bases: 9. This CDR3 is built from 19 residues. Here the CDR3 reads CASSPMSSGRPSSYNEQFF. The CDR3 DNA follows: TGTGCCAGCTCACCAATGTCTAGCGGGAGGCCCAGCTCCTACAATGAGCAGTTCTTC.

The chain links TRBV3-1 (or the pseudogene TRBV3-2) to TRBJ2-5; 9 nucleotides align to TRBD2. The length of the CDR3 is 18 residues. Germline V gene lookup returns CDR1 LGHDT and CDR2 YNNKEL (reference sequence). Trimming cost V 4 bases and J 3 bases; bases outside gene matches: 15. CDR3 nucleotides: TGTGCCAGCAGCCCATTAGGGGCTAGCGGGATGACTAAAGAGACCCAGTACTTC. Protein sequence: CASSPLGASGMTKETQYF.

This clone was recorded a few times. The chain recombines TRBV5-5 with TRBJ1-2; weak D call: TRBD1 (6 bases). The V gene's germline CDR1 is SGHKS and CDR2 YYEKEE (reference sequence). The CDR3 consists of 15 residues. The germline V and J ends were trimmed by 3 bases and 6 bases, with 18 bases remaining between them. This CDR3 reads CASSSSPGGADGYTF. The DNA for the CDR3 is TGTGCCAGCAGCTCTTCCCCGGGGGGGGCGGATGGCTACACCTTC.

V is TRBV29-1 and J is TRBJ1-1; D call uncertain. This CDR3 is built from 13 residues. The V end was cut by 7 bases, the J end by 1 base, with 13 bases between. Germline V lookup: CDR1 SQVTM, CDR2 ANQGSEA. DNA for the CDR3: TGCAGCGCCCGGCGGGCAGAGAACACTGAAGCTTTCTTT. It is translated as CSARRAENTEAFF.